The source of this T cell receptor beta chain is a study of T cell changes during pregnancy in multiple sclerosis. This clone appeared once. J gave up 4 bases and V 4 bases, and 3 bases lay outside the gene matches. Germline V gene lookup returns CDR1 SGHRS and CDR2 YFSETQ. This CDR3 is 13 amino acids long. Data came from immunoSEQ multiplex PCR; TCRdb stores just in-frame clones and leaves some out. The table has some 43,000 clones, 80% to 95% seen once. The material was CD8+ T cells from peripheral blood mononuclear cells, obtained in the first trimester of pregnancy. This sequence joins TRBV5-1 and TRBJ1-1, with 8 bases that match TRBD1. This TCR was recovered from a female donor with multiple sclerosis, enrolled in a pregnancy study. The CDR3 nucleotides read TGCGCCAGCAGCATCACAGGGGGCACTGAAGCTTTCTTT. It translates to CASSITGGTEAFF.